Following are 30 T cell receptor beta chains from one sample sequenced in a study of Ad26.COV2.S vaccination and SARS-CoV-2 variants. The treatment denotes: about 20 received Ad26.COV2.S at low or high dose, single or two shots; five or six received placebo; per-sample allocation not given. Sampling was performed 63 days after the first vaccine or placebo injection. Generated by immunoSEQ multiplex PCR, the TCRdb table keeps only in-frame clones and is missing some. The sample includes hundreds of thousands of clones, approximately 92% of them seen just once. Sample: peripheral blood, taken in a trial of Ad26.COV2.S vaccine versus placebo. All receptors derive from a person aged 18-60 years who received the Ad26.COV2.S COVID-19 vaccine or a placebo.

The genes are TRBV9 and TRBJ2-2; 8 nucleotides line up with TRBD1. Germline V CDR1 and CDR2: SGDLS, YYNGEE. The CDR3 has 17 amino acids. The J segment lost 0 bases and the V segment lost 8 bases, leaving 12 bases of the junction unmatched. As DNA, the CDR3 is TGTGCCAGTGCCCCAGGGGGCTTCTTCGCGAACACCGGGGAGCTGTTTTTT. Translation: CASAPGGFFANTGELFF.

This chain uses TRBV9 with TRBJ2-7; TRBD2 aligns across 7 bases. The J segment lost 5 bases and the V segment lost 4 bases, leaving 9 bases of the junction unmatched. The CDR3 runs to 14 residues. Germline V gene data show CDR1 as SGDLS and CDR2 as YYNGEE. CDR3 DNA sequence: TGTGCCAGCAGCCTCCTTACGGGGGGTGACGAGCAGTACTTC. Protein: CASSLLTGGDEQYF.

A remark on this clone: The sample contains more than one DNA sequence encoding this CDR3. This sequence joins TRBV28 and TRBJ1-2, with D possibly TRBD1 on 6 matching bases. Trimming pared 2 bases from V and 2 bases from J, leaving 12 bases between. CDR1 MDHEN and CDR2 SYDVKM come from the germline V gene. This CDR3 has 15 residues. CDR3 DNA: TGTGCCAGCAGTTTACCGGGACACCCAAACTATGGCTACACCTTC. Its translation is CASSLPGHPNYGYTF.

This clone was counted only a few times. CDR3 nucleotides: TGTGCCATCAGCCCGAGTGCTAACTATGGCTACACCTTC. Protein sequence: CAISPSANYGYTF. The chain recombines TRBV10-3 with TRBJ1-2, with unresolved D. The CDR3 has 13 amino acids. Germline CDR1 and CDR2: ENHRY and SYGVKD. Trimming shortened V by 6 bases and J by 0 bases, and 8 bases separated the two germline ends.

The rearrangement joins TRBV6-5 to TRBJ2-1, with D possibly TRBD1 on 6 matching bases. The V end was cut by 7 bases, the J end by 9 bases, with 16 bases between. Germline values: CDR1 MNHEY, CDR2 SVGAGI. The CDR3 covers 13 residues. CDR3 bases: TGTGCCAGCAACGAAGACAGGATAGGTGAGCAGTTCTTC. Its protein product is CASNEDRIGEQFF.

The gene calls are TRBV24-1 and TRBJ2-4; possibly TRBD1 or TRBD2 for D (5 bases each). The germline V and J ends were trimmed by 0 bases and 8 bases, with 7 bases remaining between them. Germline V gene lookup returns CDR1 KGHDR and CDR2 SFDVKD. The CDR3 covers 13 residues. The CDR3 DNA is TGTGCCACCAGTGATTTGGGGACGGACATTCAGTACTTC. Translated: CATSDLGTDIQYF.

This chain connects TRBV5-1 to TRBJ1-1, with TRBD1 as a possible D gene (5 bases). The CDR3 totals 14 residues. V was pared by 7 bases and J by 5 bases, with 18 bases between. Germline-derived CDR1 and CDR2 are SGHRS and YFSETQ. Written as DNA, the CDR3 is TGCGCCAGCGGGAGGGTAGGGGAACCTACTGAAGCTTTCTTT. Residues: CASGRVGEPTEAFF. The whole variable domain, remainder taken from reference TRBV5-1 and TRBJ1-1, is KAGVTQTPRYLIKTRGQQVTLSCSPISGHRSVSWYQQTPGQGLQFLFEYFSETQRNKGNFPGRFSGRQFSNSRSEMNVSTLELGDSALYLCASGRVGEPTEAFFGQGTRLTVV.

The V gene is TRBV5-6, the J gene TRBJ1-3; 7 bases fit TRBD1. This CDR3 is built from 15 residues. Germline CDR1 SGHDT, CDR2 YYEEEE. V dropped 4 bases and J dropped 0; count of bases not matched to a gene: 4. This chain's CDR3 is CASSRQGVSGNTIYF. CDR3 DNA sequence: TGTGCCAGCAGCCGACAGGGAGTCTCTGGAAACACCATATATTTT.

As DNA, the CDR3 is TGTGCCAGCAGCCACACTAGACCCCTCGGAGGGTATGAGCAGTTCTTC. Its protein is CASSHTRPLGGYEQFF. The gene calls are TRBV6-2 or TRBV6-3 and TRBJ2-1; D is perhaps TRBD2 (6 bases). The ends were cut back, 6 bases at V and 8 bases at J, with 23 bases in the middle. The germline V gene encodes CDR1 MNHEY and CDR2 SVGEGT. This CDR3 spans 16 amino acids.

V and J are TRBV27 and TRBJ2-7, with D perhaps being TRBD1 or TRBD2 (5 bases each). Trimming took off 5 bases at V and 2 bases at J, with 10 bases between the two ends. Germline CDR1 reads MNHEY; CDR2 reads SMNVEV (reference sequence). This CDR3 region has 13 residues. The CDR3 is CASSRGPTYEQYF. The CDR3, as DNA: TGTGCCAGCAGTCGGGGACCGACCTACGAGCAGTACTTC.

V is TRBV6-2 or TRBV6-3 and J is TRBJ2-3; 10 positions match TRBD1. Unmatched junction bases numbered 7, after V lost 6 bases and J lost 4 bases. CDR1 MNHEY and CDR2 SVGEGT come from the germline V gene. The CDR3 sequence is 15 residues long. CDR3 coding DNA: TGTGCCAGCAGCCGGGACAGGGGTAGTCCAGATACGCAGTATTTT. Its protein product is CASSRDRGSPDTQYF.

J is TRBJ1-4 and V is TRBV12-1; the D segment call TRBD1 is taken from the table without a DNA check. TRBV12-1 is listed as a pseudogene. This CDR3 has 14 amino acids. The CDR3 spells CASSLGQGGEKLFF. CDR3 DNA sequence: TGTGCCAGCAGCTTGGGACAGGGCGGGGAAAAACTGTTTTTT.

The gene calls are TRBV29-1 and TRBJ1-3; 7 nucleotides line up with TRBD1. CDR1 SQVTM and CDR2 ANQGSEA come from the germline V gene. V lost 2 bases, J lost 0 bases, and 7 bases stayed unmatched. This CDR3 comprises 16 residues. The CDR3 nucleotides are TGCAGCGTTGAATTCCCGGACAGGTTCTCTGGAAACACCATATATTTT. Its protein is CSVEFPDRFSGNTIYF. Variable domain in full (rest from reference TRBV29-1 and TRBJ1-3): SAVISQKPSRDICQRGTSLTIQCQVDSQVTMMFWYRQQPGQSLTLIATANQGSEATYESGFVIDKFPISRPNLTFSTLTVSNMSPEDSSIYLCSVEFPDRFSGNTIYFGEGSWLTVV.

The rearrangement links TRBV27 to TRBJ2-1; 10 bases agree with TRBD2. CDR3 length: 17 residues. V trimming: 6 bases; J trimming: 5 bases; junction bases outside the gene matches: 13. Looked up from germline, CDR1 is MNHEY and CDR2 is SMNVEV (reference sequence). DNA of the CDR3: TGTGCCAGCAGGGAGGCAGCGTACACTAGCGGGAACAATGAGCAGTTCTTC. Translating it yields CASREAAYTSGNNEQFF.

A few counts support this clone. This rearrangement joins TRBV3-1 (or the pseudogene TRBV3-2) to TRBJ2-7; TRBD2 agrees at 8 bases. The CDR3 contains 18 residues. V lost 0 bases to trimming and J lost 2 bases; unmatched junction nucleotides: 12. Germline V gene lookup returns CDR1 LGHDT and CDR2 YNNKEL (reference sequence). CDR3 loop: CASSQDRGTGTRAYEQYF. The CDR3 DNA reads as TGTGCCAGCAGCCAAGATCGGGGAACCGGGACTAGAGCCTACGAGCAGTACTTC.

This clone was seen only a few times. The genes are TRBV10-2 and TRBJ2-1; 12 bases match TRBD2. CDR1 and CDR2 (germline): WSHSY, SAAADI. The ends lost 2 bases at V and 4 bases at J; junction bases unmatched: 3. The CDR3 spans 16 residues. The CDR3 region has the DNA TGCGCCAGCAGTGAGACGACTAGCGGGAGTTACAATGAGCAGTTCTTC. It is translated as CASSETTSGSYNEQFF.

The chain combines TRBV5-4 with TRBJ2-1; TRBD2 aligns across 9 bases. The CDR3 contains 16 residues. Germline loops: CDR1 SGHNT, CDR2 YYREEE (reference sequence). V gave up 0 bases and J gave up 5 bases; unmatched junction bases: 6. The CDR3 spells CASSLVAGVVHNEQFF. CDR3 nucleotide sequence: TGTGCCAGCAGCTTGGTAGCGGGAGTCGTCCACAATGAGCAGTTCTTC. The entire variable domain, with the rest obtained from reference TRBV5-4 and TRBJ2-1, is as follows: ETGVTQSPTHLIKTRGQQVTLRCSSQSGHNTVSWYQQALGQGPQFIFQYYREEENGRGNFPPRFSGLQFPNYSSELNVNALELDDSALYLCASSLVAGVVHNEQFFGPGTRLTVL.

This clone was picked up a small number of times. The V and J genes are TRBV7-9 and TRBJ1-2, with unresolved D. The germline V gene has CDR1 SEHNR and CDR2 FQNEAQ (reference sequence). V was cut by 5 bases and J by 6 bases, with 13 bases left in between. CDR3 length: 13 amino acids. CDR3 sequence: CASSPRDPDGYTF. The CDR3 DNA follows: TGTGCCAGCAGCCCGCGGGATCCGGATGGCTACACCTTC.

The CDR3 DNA sequence: TGTGCCAGCAGCTTAGCCCTAGCGGGAGGTCCCGGGACGCAGTATTTT. This codes for CASSLALAGGPGTQYF. The chain couples TRBV7-2 to TRBJ2-3; 11 nucleotides agree with TRBD2. The germline V gene has CDR1 SGHTA and CDR2 FQGNSA. Trimming removed 0 bases from V and 9 bases from J; junction bases left unmatched: 8. This CDR3 comprises 16 residues.

Here the CDR3 DNA reads TGTGCCAGCAGTTACAGCGGGAAAGAGACCCAGTACTTC. Translation gives CASSYSGKETQYF. The V call is TRBV9, the J call TRBJ2-5; 7 bases are shared with TRBD2. Trimming removed 5 bases from V and 3 bases from J; junction bases left unmatched: 4. The CDR3 is made up of 13 amino acids. Germline V gene data show CDR1 as SGDLS and CDR2 as YYNGEE.

The chain recombines TRBV9 with TRBJ1-2; D uncertain. CDR1 is SGDLS and CDR2 is YYNGEE in the germline V gene. V was pared by 1 base and J by 6 bases, with 10 bases between. The CDR3 sequence is 13 residues long. CDR3: CASSVRGGDGYTF. The CDR3 coding sequence is TGTGCCAGCAGCGTACGGGGTGGGGATGGCTACACCTTC.

With respect to this clone: The same CDR3 can be traced to other DNA sequences in this sample. This chain uses TRBV7-2 with TRBJ2-1; 9 positions agree with TRBD2. The V gene end was trimmed by 1 base and the J gene end by 7 bases; junction bases not matched to a gene: 5. The CDR3 has 15 residues. CDR1 SGHTA and CDR2 FQGNSA come from the germline V gene. The CDR3, as DNA: TGTGCCAGCAGCTTAGGGCTAGCGGGAATAAATGAGCAGTTCTTC. This codes for CASSLGLAGINEQFF. The variable domain in full, completed from reference TRBV7-2 and TRBJ2-1, reads GAGVSQSPSNKVTEKGKDVELRCDPISGHTALYWYRQSLGQGLEFLIYFQGNSAPDKSGLPSDRFSAERTGGSVSTLTIQRTQQEDSAVYLCASSLGLAGINEQFFGPGTRLTVL.

This chain links TRBV29-1 with TRBJ2-3, with 12 bases that match TRBD2. Germline CDR1 reads SQVTM; CDR2 reads ANQGSEA. The trim removed 5 bases at V and 0 bases at J, leaving 3 bases unmatched. There are 15 residues in the CDR3. The CDR3 DNA reads TGCAGCGTTACCGGACTAGCGGGAAGCACAGATACGCAGTATTTT. Its protein product is CSVTGLAGSTDTQYF.

The V gene is TRBV5-6, the J gene TRBJ2-5; no firm D call. Germline V gene lookup returns CDR1 SGHDT and CDR2 YYEEEE. The CDR3 totals 17 residues. The ends were cut back, 6 bases at V and 1 base at J, with 22 bases in the middle. Here the CDR3 reads CASTRWRSGTSQETQYF. CDR3 in DNA: TGTGCCAGCACCCGATGGCGGTCCGGCACGTCCCAAGAGACCCAGTACTTC.

DNA of the CDR3: TGTGCCAGCTCACTACAGGGGGCGGGTACTGAAGCTTTCTTT. It encodes CASSLQGAGTEAFF. The genes are TRBV18 and TRBJ1-1; the match to TRBD1 covers 9 bases. CDR1 KGHSH and CDR2 LQKENI come from the germline V gene. V shed 4 bases and J 5 bases; nucleotides not matched to a gene: 5. The CDR3 is 14 amino acids. The entire variable domain, with the rest obtained from reference TRBV18 and TRBJ1-1, is as follows: NAGVMQNPRHLVRRRGQEARLRCSPMKGHSHVYWYRQLPEEGLKFMVYLQKENIIDESGMPKERFSAEFPKEGPSILRIQQVVRGDSAAYFCASSLQGAGTEAFFGQGTRLTVV.

This clone was seen just once. The chain carries TRBV6-2 or TRBV6-3 and TRBJ2-1; 9 bases align to TRBD2. Germline V gene lookup returns CDR1 MNHEY and CDR2 SVGEGT. Trimming cost V 5 bases and J 2 bases; bases outside gene matches: 7. The CDR3 sequence is 16 residues long. The CDR3 sequence: CASSTSGRVPYNEQFF. In nucleotides, the CDR3 is TGTGCCAGCAGTACTAGCGGGCGAGTTCCCTACAATGAGCAGTTCTTC.

The V and J genes are TRBV6-6 and TRBJ1-2; D perhaps matches TRBD1 (6 bases). Looked up from germline, CDR1 is MNHNY and CDR2 is SVGAGI (reference sequence). With 5 bases removed from V and 8 bases from J, the gap between germline ends came to 15 bases. This CDR3 contains 13 residues. The CDR3 DNA follows: TGTGCCAGCAGTGTAGGGGGGTTCGAGGGCTACACCTTC. As protein: CASSVGGFEGYTF.

The V and J genes are TRBV11-3 and TRBJ1-1, with D unresolved. Germline lookup yields CDR1 SGHNT and CDR2 YENEEA. Trimming removed 5 bases from V and 3 bases from J, with 13 bases in between. The CDR3 spans 14 residues. The CDR3 bases are TGTGCCAGCAGCGCCGATCAGGCGGACACTGAAGCTTTCTTT. Residues: CASSADQADTEAFF.

V and J are TRBV11-2 and TRBJ2-5; TRBD2 aligns across 12 bases. V lost 3 bases and J lost 2; bases outside the gene matches: 1. CDR3 length equals 15 residues. Germline lookup yields CDR1 SGHAT and CDR2 FQNNGV. In DNA form, the CDR3 reads TGTGCCAGCAGCTTGCTAGCGGGAGGGCAAGAGACCCAGTACTTC. This translates into CASSLLAGGQETQYF.

The count of this clone is one. The chain joins TRBV12-3 or TRBV12-4 to TRBJ1-5; TRBD1 matches at 7 bases. V shed 7 bases, J shed 6 bases, and the junction held 6 bases outside the gene matches. This CDR3 has 13 residues. As DNA, the CDR3 is TGTGCCAGCAATGTACAGGGGCCTCAGCCCCAGCATTTT. Translated, it gives CASNVQGPQPQHF.